The 9 T cell receptor beta chains in this list originate from one sample, sequenced in a study of control samples from healthy donors and cancer patients. Only in-frame clones appear in the TCRdb table, and some are missing; sequencing was by immunoSEQ multiplex PCR. The sample shows 98,000 or so clones, 82% of them seen only once. The sequenced sample consisted of blood. The receptors were sampled from a young man in good health.

V is TRBV7-9 and J is TRBJ1-5; 7 nucleotides line up with TRBD1. Germline V CDR1 and CDR2: SEHNR, FQNEAQ (reference sequence). The V segment lost 5 bases and the J segment 2 bases; nucleotides outside the gene matches: 3. The CDR3 runs 14 residues. Here the CDR3 DNA reads TGTGCCAGCAGCCCCGGGACAGGCAATCAGCCCCAGCATTTT. It translates to CASSPGTGNQPQHF.

The rearrangement joins TRBV9 to TRBJ2-3, with 12 bases that match TRBD2. This CDR3 is 18 amino acids long. CDR1 is SGDLS, CDR2 YYNGEE, per germline. V lost 4 bases to trimming and J lost 4 bases; unmatched junction nucleotides: 13. Here the CDR3 reads CASSPSGLAGGPADTQYF. Written as DNA, the CDR3 is TGTGCCAGCAGCCCCTCCGGGCTAGCGGGGGGGCCCGCAGATACGCAGTATTTT. Full variable domain (outside the CDR3, taken from reference TRBV9 and TRBJ2-3): DSGVTQTPKHLITATGQRVTLRCSPRSGDLSVYWYQQSLDQGLQFLIQYYNGEERAKGNILERFSAQQFPDLHSELNLSSLELGDSALYFCASSPSGLAGGPADTQYFGPGTRLTVL.

This clone is a singleton in its sample. The chain combines TRBV7-9 with TRBJ1-6; 7 nucleotides agree with TRBD1. The V gene end was trimmed by 4 bases and the J gene end by 7 bases; junction bases not matched to a gene: 10. Germline CDR1 is SEHNR and CDR2 is FQNEAQ (reference sequence). CDR3 length: 16 amino acids. CDR3 sequence reads: CASSSPAGGENSPLHF. As DNA, the CDR3 is TGTGCCAGCAGCTCACCCGCAGGGGGTGAGAATTCACCCCTCCACTTT.

This chain uses TRBV6-5 with TRBJ1-2, with D hard to call. The CDR3 extends over 13 amino acids. The germline CDR1 and CDR2 sequences are MNHEY and SVGAGI. The V and J ends lost 0 bases and 8 bases respectively, with 10 bases between them. The CDR3 sequence is CASSYSNGVGYTF. The CDR3 nucleotides read TGTGCCAGCAGTTACTCGAATGGGGTCGGCTACACCTTC.

The chain links TRBV7-9 to TRBJ2-6; no firm D call. The V end was cut by 5 bases, the J end by 2 bases, with 10 bases between. Germline values: CDR1 SEHNR, CDR2 FQNEAQ (reference sequence). The CDR3 totals 15 residues. The CDR3 region is CASSPTWAGANVLTF. CDR3 in DNA: TGTGCCAGCAGCCCCACATGGGCTGGGGCCAACGTCCTGACTTTC.

The V and J genes are TRBV9 and TRBJ2-1; 10 bases are a match to TRBD2. This CDR3 is 15 amino acids long. The V and J ends lost 0 bases and 7 bases, in that order; junction bases with no gene match: 4. Germline CDR1 reads SGDLS; CDR2 reads YYNGEE. The CDR3 bases are TGTGCCAGCAGCGTAGGGGCTAGCGGGGGTAATGAGCAGTTCTTC. Encoded protein: CASSVGASGGNEQFF. The full variable domain, in which reference TRBV9 and TRBJ2-1 provide the parts outside the CDR3, is DSGVTQTPKHLITATGQRVTLRCSPRSGDLSVYWYQQSLDQGLQFLIQYYNGEERAKGNILERFSAQQFPDLHSELNLSSLELGDSALYFCASSVGASGGNEQFFGPGTRLTVL.

The V and J genes are TRBV10-2 and TRBJ1-5; D unresolved. V lost 3 bases to trimming and J lost 2 bases, with 14 bases between them. The CDR3 has 16 amino acids. In germline, CDR1 is WSHSY, CDR2 SAAADI. The chain's CDR3 is CASSETRSTGNQPQHF. The CDR3 DNA is TGCGCCAGCAGTGAAACAAGATCGACGGGCAATCAGCCCCAGCATTTT.

This chain connects TRBV6-5 to TRBJ2-3; D possibly corresponds to TRBD2 (7 bases). The CDR3 is 15 amino acids. Germline V gives CDR1 MNHEY, CDR2 SVGAGI. Deletions cut 7 bases from V and 3 bases from J, with 17 bases between. The CDR3 here is CASTLGGGQTDTQYF. The DNA for the CDR3 is TGTGCCAGCACCTTGGGCGGGGGCCAAACAGATACGCAGTATTTT.

The V gene is TRBV19, the J gene TRBJ2-7, with D perhaps matching TRBD1 or TRBD2 (5 bases each). The CDR3 covers 14 residues. Germline V lookup: CDR1 LNHDA, CDR2 SQIVND (reference sequence). Trimming took off 7 bases at V and 7 bases at J, with 20 bases between the two ends. The CDR3 sequence: CASNAWDGRGEQYF. CDR3 DNA sequence: TGTGCCAGTAATGCGTGGGACGGTCGAGGGGAGCAGTACTTC.